Below are 25 T cell receptor beta chains sequenced from a single sample in a study of human T cells and chemical hapten exposure (dated by TCRdb to the early 2020s). The method was RACE. The sequencer listed for this sample is NextSeq 500. TCRdb reprocessing: public reads trimmed at Q25 with fastp, clones called with MiXCR, in-frame beta chains kept. When rows share a CDR3 protein, they turn into one entry using the most common DNA and genes. This sample is represented by roughly 100,000 distinct CDR3 sequences; about 34% of them were singletons. The leading ten clones occupy around 2.8% of the sample. The label giving this sample's time point can be read as: patch test 3, about 24 weeks after DPC sensitization. The sample's treatment or condition, from its label and the paper: therapeutic diphenylcyclopropenone sensitization with weekly scalp DPC. This specimen consisted of whole blood, obtained in connection with sensitization to the hapten diphenylcyclopropenone (DPC). The receptors come from a man aged 40-50 years with alopecia areata. Some clones in this sample may be carry-over from other donors' samples.

This clonotype has only a few counts. The CDR3 spells CASSLGTGYTGELFF. CDR3 nucleotide sequence: TGTGCCAGCAGCTTAGGGACAGGGTACACCGGGGAGCTGTTTTTT. V usage is TRBV7-6 and J usage is TRBJ2-2; 8 bases align to TRBD1. Germline V lookup: CDR1 SGHVS, CDR2 FNYEAQ. This CDR3 comprises 15 residues. J gave up 3 bases and V 1 base, and 1 base lay outside the gene matches.

Turning to this clonotype: Germline and junction disagree at one end, which may indicate a read error. This rearrangement joins TRBV27 to TRBJ2-2, with D perhaps matching TRBD2 (6 bases). Germline V gives CDR1 MNHEY, CDR2 SMNVEV (reference sequence). CDR3 size: 14 residues. This CDR3 is CASSLLTGPGGLFF. DNA of the CDR3: TGTGCCAGCAGTTTACTAACAGGCCCCGGGGGGCTGTTTTTT.

The genes are TRBV12-3 or TRBV12-4 and TRBJ1-1; 8 nucleotides align to TRBD1. CDR3 length equals 13 residues. V lost 6 bases to trimming and J lost 7 bases; unmatched junction nucleotides: 7. This chain's CDR3 is CASSSTTGDEAFF. As DNA, the CDR3 is TGTGCCAGCAGCTCAACGACAGGGGATGAAGCTTTCTTT.

The table lists this clonotype with a few counts. CDR3 loop: CASTKVGGGMSGANVLTF. DNA for the CDR3: TGTGCCAGCACAAAAGTGGGGGGAGGGATGTCTGGGGCCAACGTCCTGACTTTC. The chain uses TRBV6-5 and TRBJ2-6; 7 nucleotides line up with TRBD2. The CDR3 extends over 18 amino acids. V lost 7 bases, J lost 1 base, and 13 bases stayed unmatched. Germline V gene lookup returns CDR1 MNHEY and CDR2 SVGAGI.

The count of this clonotype is one. V usage is TRBV5-5 and J usage is TRBJ1-2; 7 bases match TRBD1. V gave up 5 bases and J gave up 3 bases; unmatched junction bases: 7. The CDR3 sequence is 14 residues long. Per the germline V gene, CDR1 is SGHKS and CDR2 is YYEKEE (reference sequence). CDR3 sequence: CASSSGDRDYGYTF. The DNA for the CDR3 is TGTGCCAGCAGTTCAGGAGACAGGGACTATGGCTACACCTTC.

V gene TRBV6-5 combines with J gene TRBJ1-1; D is uncertain. Germline V gene lookup returns CDR1 MNHEY and CDR2 SVGAGI. V gave up 4 bases and J gave up 5 bases, with 14 bases separating them. The CDR3 is 14 residues long. CDR3: CASSSTLKGTEAFF. CDR3 nucleotides: TGTGCCAGCAGTTCTACACTAAAGGGTACTGAAGCTTTCTTT.

The chain has TRBV18 and TRBJ2-1; TRBD1 agrees at 7 bases. Germline V gene data show CDR1 as KGHSH and CDR2 as LQKENI. This CDR3 is 13 amino acids long. V shed 3 bases, J shed 9 bases, and the junction held 5 bases outside the gene matches. In DNA, the CDR3 is TGTGCCAGCTCACCCCAGGGGGACGGTGAGCAGTTCTTC. Amino acid sequence: CASSPQGDGEQFF.

At least ten counts were recorded for this clonotype. The chain links TRBV4-3 to TRBJ2-2; tentative D call: TRBD1 (6 bases). The CDR3 covers 15 residues. Germline assignment: CDR1 LGHNA and CDR2 YSLEER. Trimming pared 1 base from V and 5 bases from J, leaving 11 bases between. CDR3 nucleotide sequence: TGCGCCAGCAGCCAAGGAAACCAGGGGACCGGGGAGCTGTTTTTT. Protein sequence: CASSQGNQGTGELFF.

J is TRBJ2-3 and V is TRBV29-1; possibly TRBD1 or TRBD2 for D (5 bases each). Trimming pared 5 bases from V and 0 bases from J, leaving 12 bases between. The CDR3 is 14 amino acids. Germline V gene sequence: CDR1 SQVTM, CDR2 ANQGSEA. The CDR3 nucleotides are TGCAGCGTTACCCGGGACCCTAGCACAGATACGCAGTATTTT. The encoded protein is CSVTRDPSTDTQYF.

This clonotype appeared a few times. The V gene is TRBV7-2, the J gene TRBJ2-3; 9 nucleotides match TRBD1. Germline V lookup: CDR1 SGHTA, CDR2 FQGNSA. V trimming: 2 bases; J trimming: 2 bases; junction bases outside the gene matches: 5. This CDR3 spans 16 amino acids. The CDR3 here is CASSLQTGGITDTQYF. In nucleotides, the CDR3 is TGTGCCAGCAGCTTACAGACAGGGGGAATCACAGATACGCAGTATTTT. The full variable domain, rest sourced from reference TRBV7-2 and TRBJ2-3, is GAGVSQSPSNKVTEKGKDVELRCDPISGHTALYWYRQSLGQGLEFLIYFQGNSAPDKSGLPSDRFSAERTGGSVSTLTIQRTQQEDSAVYLCASSLQTGGITDTQYFGPGTRLTVL.

In its sample, this clonotype was seen a few times. The gene calls are TRBV30 and TRBJ2-3; D unclear. Germline V lookup: CDR1 GTSNPN, CDR2 SVGIG (reference sequence). V was cut by 4 bases and J by 1 base, with 9 bases left in between. The CDR3 runs to 13 residues. The CDR3 region has the DNA TGTGCCTGGAAAGGCTTTCGCACAGATACGCAGTATTTT. Amino acid sequence: CAWKGFRTDTQYF.

The chain joins TRBV20-1 to TRBJ1-2; D not certain. Germline V gene data show CDR1 as DFQATT and CDR2 as SNEGSKA (reference sequence). V shed 3 bases and J shed 11 bases, with 13 bases lying between them. The CDR3 covers 11 residues. The CDR3: CSASQQEMYTF. The CDR3 coding sequence is TGCAGTGCTAGTCAACAAGAGATGTACACCTTC.

The rearrangement links TRBV5-4 to TRBJ2-3; D gene uncertain. Trimming removed 6 bases at V and 1 base at J, with 15 bases between. Germline-derived CDR1 and CDR2 are SGHNT and YYREEE (reference sequence). The CDR3 is made up of 15 amino acids. The CDR3 is CASNLGGRGTDTQYF. The CDR3 DNA reads as TGTGCCAGCAACTTAGGCGGACGAGGCACAGATACGCAGTATTTT.

The rearrangement joins TRBV28 to TRBJ1-2; D is ambiguous. The CDR3 has 13 amino acids. V was pared by 4 bases and J by 6 bases, with 12 bases between. CDR1 MDHEN and CDR2 SYDVKM come from the germline V gene. The CDR3 spells CASSSRGVDGYTF. CDR3 sequence (DNA): TGTGCCAGCAGTTCCCGGGGTGTAGATGGCTACACCTTC.

This clonotype was seen a handful of times. The J gene is TRBJ1-4, the V gene TRBV5-6; D ambiguous. Trimming removed 0 bases at V and 0 bases at J, with 9 bases between. This CDR3 region has 16 residues. CDR1 SGHDT and CDR2 YYEEEE come from the germline V gene. The CDR3 DNA sequence: TGTGCCAGCAGCTTGGGCACGTTCTCAACTAATGAAAAACTGTTTTTT. Amino acid sequence: CASSLGTFSTNEKLFF.

This chain joins TRBV28 and TRBJ2-7, with TRBD2 identical over 15 bases. This CDR3 has 16 amino acids. V lost 6 bases to trimming and J lost 4 bases; unmatched junction nucleotides: 7. Germline V gene sequence: CDR1 MDHEN, CDR2 SYDVKM. The CDR3: CASSLSGTSGRYEQYV. The CDR3 DNA sequence: TGTGCCAGCAGCCTCTCCGGGACTAGCGGGAGGTACGAGCAGTACGTC.

The gene calls are TRBV29-1 and TRBJ1-5; D unclear. The V gene's germline CDR1 is SQVTM and CDR2 ANQGSEA. Trimming cost V 4 bases and J 2 bases, with 9 bases left between them. The CDR3 is 13 residues long. The CDR3 bases are TGCAGCGTTGTTGGTTCGGGCAATCAGCCCCAGCATTTT. Translated, it gives CSVVGSGNQPQHF. The full variable domain, with the rest looked up from reference TRBV29-1 and TRBJ1-5, is SAVISQKPSRDICQRGTSLTIQCQVDSQVTMMFWYRQQPGQSLTLIATANQGSEATYESGFVIDKFPISRPNLTFSTLTVSNMSPEDSSIYLCSVVGSGNQPQHFGDGTRLSIL.

The CDR3 coding sequence is TGTGCCAGCAGCCCGCCGGCGGGTGAGCAGTTCTTC. Translating it yields CASSPPAGEQFF. V gene TRBV3-1 combines with J gene TRBJ2-1; maybe TRBD2 (5 bases). V was shortened by 4 bases and J by 9 bases, with 10 bases between the two germline ends. This CDR3 is 12 amino acids long. Germline V gene sequence: CDR1 LGHDT, CDR2 YNNKEL (reference sequence).

The chain carries TRBV6-2 or TRBV6-3 and TRBJ2-5; TRBD1 matches at 7 bases. The CDR3 covers 15 residues. J was trimmed by 4 bases and V by 5 bases; bases with no gene match: 10. Per the germline V gene, CDR1 is MNHEY and CDR2 is SVGEGT. DNA for the CDR3: TGTGCCAGCAGTGACCAGACAGGGTTCTCAGAGACCCAGTACTTC. Protein product: CASSDQTGFSETQYF.

A few counts support this clonotype. The V and J genes are TRBV29-1 and TRBJ2-4, with TRBD1 matching over 8 bases. The germline V gene encodes CDR1 SQVTM and CDR2 ANQGSEA. The CDR3 covers 14 residues. Trimming took 6 bases from V and 0 from J; bases not matched to a gene: 4. The CDR3: CSVGQDLAKNIQYF. CDR3 in DNA: TGCAGCGTGGGACAGGATTTAGCCAAAAACATTCAGTACTTC.

This clonotype was seen a few times. The chain is built from TRBV11-2 and TRBJ2-6; TRBD1 aligns across 12 bases. CDR3 size: 17 residues. The germline V gene has CDR1 SGHAT and CDR2 FQNNGV. The CDR3 spells CAAGTGGLNSGANVLTF. CDR3 in DNA: TGTGCGGCCGGGACAGGGGGCCTCAACTCTGGGGCCAACGTCCTGACTTTC.

Only a few counts were recorded for this clonotype. The genes are TRBV11-1 and TRBJ2-3; D gene uncertain. CDR3 size: 15 residues. The V end lost 2 bases, the J end lost 1 base, and 10 bases lay between the germline ends. Germline values: CDR1 SGHAT, CDR2 FQDESV (reference sequence). The chain's CDR3 is CASSLNDFRTDTQYF. In DNA, the CDR3 is TGTGCCAGCAGCTTAAATGACTTCCGCACAGATACGCAGTATTTT.

This clonotype was seen only a few times. This chain links TRBV6-5 with TRBJ2-1; 7 nucleotides line up with TRBD1. Germline V gene data show CDR1 as MNHEY and CDR2 as SVGAGI. The CDR3 has 14 amino acids. V gave up 2 bases and J gave up 7 bases; unmatched junction bases: 5. CDR3 region: CASSYQGERNEQFF. For the CDR3, the DNA is TGTGCCAGCAGTTACCAGGGGGAAAGGAATGAGCAGTTCTTC.

CDR3 region: CASSPGEYQETQYF. The CDR3 region has the DNA TGTGCCAGCAGTCCGGGGGAGTACCAAGAGACCCAGTACTTC. This chain joins TRBV6-5 and TRBJ2-5; weak D call: TRBD2 (6 bases). The V gene's germline CDR1 is MNHEY and CDR2 SVGAGI. The CDR3 is 14 residues long. Trimming shortened V by 5 bases and J by 0 bases, and 10 bases separated the two germline ends.

This clonotype was seen only a few times. V and J are TRBV29-1 and TRBJ2-1; 13 bases align to TRBD2. V lost 6 bases to trimming and J lost 9 bases; unmatched junction nucleotides: 11. Germline V lookup: CDR1 SQVTM, CDR2 ANQGSEA. The CDR3 extends over 15 amino acids. The CDR3 region is CSVRTSGSAWGEQFF. The CDR3 DNA sequence: TGCAGCGTCAGGACTAGCGGGAGCGCATGGGGTGAGCAGTTCTTC.